Listed below are T cell receptor beta chains from one sample, sequenced in a study of molecular identifiers for immune sequencing clone quantification. A single record per CDR3 protein comes from TCRdb applying MiXCR to the PCR reads. The sample holds hundreds of thousands of distinct CDR3 sequences, roughly 27% seen once. The specimen was naive CD8+ T cells from blood, with Jurkat cell RNA spiked in. The receptors come from a human donor in good health. Some libraries in this study had Jurkat cell RNA spiked in. Each CDR3 is given with its conserved first and last residue. The D gene is left open where the match is weak. Size tells how often a clone was seen (once, few, many) or the class of an expanded clone, and some rows leave it out.

d_gene	j_gene	v_gene	abundance	CDR3nt	CDR3aa
TRBD2	TRBJ2-7	TRBV20-1	many	TGCAGTGCTAGAGCTAGCGGGAGTCTCTACGAGCAGTACTTC	CSARASGSLYEQYF
TRBD1	TRBJ1-2	TRBV24-1	NA	TGTGCCACCAGTGATTTTAACGACAGGGCTGACTATGGCTACACCTTC	CATSDFNDRADYGYTF
NA	TRBJ1-1	TRBV5-1	many	TGCGCCAGCAGCGCCACAGGGTATGTGGACACTGAAGCTTTCTTT	CASSATGYVDTEAFF
NA	TRBJ1-5	TRBV10-1	NA	TGCGCCAGCAGTGAGTCAATGGGTCAGCCCCAGCATTTT	CASSESMGQPQHF
NA	TRBJ2-6	TRBV6-2/TRBV6-3	many	TGTGCCAGCCGGGCTTTACCCTCTGGGGCCAACGTCCTGACTTTC	CASRALPSGANVLTF
NA	TRBJ2-1	TRBV12-3/TRBV12-4	few	TGTGCCAGCACCTTGATGGGCCCTTACAATGAGCAGTTCTTC	CASTLMGPYNEQFF
NA	TRBJ2-2	TRBV30	NA	TGTGCCTGGACAGAAGCGAACACCGGGGAGCTGTTTTTT	CAWTEANTGELFF
NA	TRBJ2-5	TRBV12-5	NA	TGTGCTAGTGGTTTGGGGGGGGAATTGGCCCAGTACTTC	CASGLGGELAQYF
TRBD2	TRBJ2-2	TRBV2	NA	TGTGCCAGCAGTCCCACGGGGGGGGCCGGGGAGCTGTTTTTT	CASSPTGGAGELFF
NA	TRBJ1-4	TRBV6-2/TRBV6-3	few	TGTGCCAGCAGTAACCAGGACAGACTTAATGAAAAACTGTTTTTT	CASSNQDRLNEKLFF
TRBD2	TRBJ2-2	TRBV25-1	NA	TGTGCCAGCGGGGGGGGGAACCCCGGGGAGCTGTTTTTT	CASGGGNPGELFF
NA	TRBJ1-2	TRBV5-4	NA	TGTGCCAGCAGAACGACAGGAGCTAACCATGGCTACACCTTC	CASRTTGANHGYTF
NA	TRBJ2-7	TRBV6-5	few	TGTGCCAGCAGTTACGCAGGGATGGAGCAGTACTTC	CASSYAGMEQYF
NA	TRBJ2-7	TRBV9	NA	NA	CASSVGGGTGAYEQCF
NA	TRBJ2-5	TRBV13	many	TGTGCCAGCGGACAGTACCAAGAGACCCAGTACTTC	CASGQYQETQYF
NA	TRBJ1-5	TRBV3-2	few	TGTGCCAGCAGCCAACCCACCAGGGGGTCTTGTCAGCCCCAGCATTTT	CASSQPTRGSCQPQHF
NA	TRBJ2-7	TRBV6-5	many	TGTGCCAGCAGTTACTCGGGGCAGTTAGCCTACGAGCAGTACTTC	CASSYSGQLAYEQYF
NA	TRBJ2-1	TRBV19	NA	TGTGCCAGTAGTATGGATTCCTGGGGAACCTACAATGAGCAGTTCTTC	CASSMDSWGTYNEQFF
TRBD2	TRBJ2-4	TRBV20-1	NA	TGCAGTGCTAGAGATCGCGGGAGGGCCAAAAACATTCAGTACTTC	CSARDRGRAKNIQYF
TRBD1	TRBJ2-1	TRBV19	many	TGTGCCAGTAGTATATTGGACAGGGGGTACAATGAGCAGTTCTTC	CASSILDRGYNEQFF
TRBD2	TRBJ2-1	TRBV4-3	few	TGCGCCAGCAGCCAAGATCGAGCCGGGAGGGGGTCCTACAATGAGCAGTTCTTC	CASSQDRAGRGSYNEQFF
NA	TRBJ2-1	TRBV12-3/TRBV12-4	NA	TGTGCCAGCAGTTTAGCGGGCGGACCCTACAATGAGCGGCTCTTC	CASSLAGGPYNERLF
TRBD2	TRBJ2-3	TRBV12-3/TRBV12-4	few	TGTGCCAGCAGTTTGTTCTTGCGGGGGGGCACAGATACGCAGTATTTT	CASSLFLRGGTDTQYF
NA	TRBJ2-1	TRBV24-1	many	TGTGCCACCAGTGATTTGACCTACAATGAGCAGTTCTTC	CATSDLTYNEQFF
NA	TRBJ1-5	TRBV6-2/TRBV6-3	NA	TGTGCCAGCAGTTACTTCCCCGAAGCTCAGGGGCCAGTCCATTTT	CASSYFPEAQGPVHF
TRBD1	TRBJ1-5	TRBV24-1	many	TGTGCCACCAGTGATGGGGACAGTAATCAGCCCCAGCATTTT	CATSDGDSNQPQHF
NA	TRBJ2-3	TRBV25-1	many	TGTGCCAGCAGTGAACGTGGTACGCAGTATTTT	CASSERGTQYF
TRBD1	TRBJ2-1	TRBV7-9	NA	TGTGCCAGCAGCTCTTCCCGTGGGCAGGGGGCAAGGACTGAGCAGTTCTTC	CASSSSRGQGARTEQFF
TRBD1	TRBJ2-3	TRBV7-9	many	TGTGCCAGCAGCTTTTTACAGGGGGTCGCAGATACGCAGTATTTT	CASSFLQGVADTQYF
NA	TRBJ1-5	TRBV6-4	NA	TGTGCCAGCAGTGACCGGCAGGCGAGGGGGGAGGTCGATACGGTTAAGGGCAATCAGCCCCAGCATTTT	CASSDRQARGEVDTVKGNQPQHF
TRBD1	TRBJ1-1	TRBV9	NA	TGTGCCAGCAGCCGGTTCGGACAGGACATGAACACTGAAGCTTTCTTT	CASSRFGQDMNTEAFF
NA	TRBJ2-1	TRBV20-1	NA	TGCAGTGCTAGACTGGGCCCCTACAATGAGCAGTTCTTC	CSARLGPYNEQFF
NA	TRBJ1-1	TRBV12-2	NA	TGTGCAAGTTGCTCGCAGGGACAGGCTCGGACCGAAGCTTTCTTT	CASCSQGQARTEAFF
NA	TRBJ1-1	TRBV7-9	many	TGTGCCAGCAGCTTAGGGACAGTCGAATCTTTCTTT	CASSLGTVESFF
NA	TRBJ1-1	TRBV6-5	many	TGTGCCAGCAGACGGAGTAGGACTGAAGCTTTCTTT	CASRRSRTEAFF
TRBD2	TRBJ2-1	TRBV27	NA	TGTGCCAGCAGTCCGCGGGGGGCAGGGAACTACAATGAGCAGTTCTTC	CASSPRGAGNYNEQFF
TRBD1	TRBJ2-1	TRBV12-3/TRBV12-4	NA	TGTGCCAGCAGCCTTGACAGGGGGCGTTCCTACAATGAGCAGTTCTTC	CASSLDRGRSYNEQFF
NA	TRBJ1-1	TRBV5-4	many	TGTGCCAGCAGGCGGTGGGGGGCATCCCCTGAAGCTTTCTTT	CASRRWGASPEAFF
NA	TRBJ1-1	TRBV20-1	NA	TGCAGTGCCCTCGTCGGGTTAGAAGCTTTCTTT	CSALVGLEAFF
NA	TRBJ2-2	TRBV4-1	NA	TGCGCCAGCAGCCAAGTGGTTGGCCTGAACACCGGGGAGCTGTTTTTT	CASSQVVGLNTGELFF
TRBD1	TRBJ2-4	TRBV12-3/TRBV12-4	many	TGTGCCAGCGGACAGGGGAAAAACATTCAGTACTTC	CASGQGKNIQYF